These 19 T cell receptor beta chains were sequenced from one sample in a study of long-term antiretroviral therapy in people with HIV (dated by TCRdb to between 2021 and 2024). Sequencing of the TRB variable region was done with the immunoSEQ hsTCRB v3.0 assay at survey level resolution. In its TCRdb copy, this immuneACCESS table keeps in-frame sequences only and misses some clones. Where compared with another copy, unresolved V genes explain less than half of these, and the others have no known cause. The sample has more than 35,000 clones on record, 80% to 90% of them singletons. About 11% of the sample is in the top ten clones. Sequences were derived from unsorted PBMCs, sampled 2.2 years after starting antiretroviral therapy. These receptors came from a man in his late teens or twenties with HIV.

The CDR3 loop reads CASSEGWRDQPQHF. The CDR3 bases are TGTGCCAGCAGTGAGGGGTGGAGGGATCAGCCCCAGCATTTT. The J gene is TRBJ1-5, the V gene TRBV6-1; D is unclear. Per germline, CDR1 MNHNS and CDR2 SASEGT. This CDR3 comprises 14 residues. The V end was cut by 3 bases, the J end by 5 bases, with 11 bases between.

The chain is built from TRBV30 and TRBJ1-2; no reliable D call. Trimming cost V 4 bases and J 4 bases, with 19 bases left between them. The germline CDR1 and CDR2 sequences are GTSNPN and SVGIG (reference sequence). CDR3 length equals 15 residues. The CDR3 DNA follows: TGTGCCTGGATGGGCAGGAACGGGGAGGCCTATGGCTACACCTTC. Translating it yields CAWMGRNGEAYGYTF. Full variable domain (outside the CDR3, taken from reference TRBV30 and TRBJ1-2): SQTIHQWPATLVQPVGSPLSLECTVEGTSNPNLYWYRQAAGRGLQLLFYSVGIGQISSEVPQNLSASRPQDRQFILSSKKLLLSDSGFYLCAWMGRNGEAYGYTFGSGTRLTVV.

The chain recombines TRBV19 with TRBJ1-1; D is uncertain. Germline loops: CDR1 LNHDA, CDR2 SQIVND (reference sequence). V lost 6 bases and J lost 4, with 18 bases in between. The CDR3 is made up of 15 amino acids. In DNA form, the CDR3 reads TGTGCCAGTAGCCTCCTGGGCCACCCGACCACTGAAGCTTTCTTT. This translates into CASSLLGHPTTEAFF. The variable domain in full, completed from reference TRBV19 and TRBJ1-1, reads DGGITQSPKYLFRKEGQNVTLSCEQNLNHDAMYWYRQDPGQGLRLIYYSQIVNDFQKGDIAEGYSVSREKKESFPLTVTSAQKNPTAFYLCASSLLGHPTTEAFFGQGTRLTVV.

The V gene is TRBV27, the J gene TRBJ2-3; no definite D call. V lost 3 bases to trimming and J lost 2 bases, with 6 bases between them. The germline gives CDR1 MNHEY, CDR2 SMNVEV (reference sequence). CDR3 length equals 13 residues. The CDR3 DNA sequence: TGTGCCAGCAGTTTTGCACACACAGATACGCAGTATTTT. This translates into CASSFAHTDTQYF.

This clone was detected once. This chain joins TRBV28 and TRBJ2-7; no clear D gene. V lost 3 bases and J 3 bases, leaving 18 bases between the germline ends. The CDR3 sequence is 16 residues long. Germline CDR1 reads MDHEN; CDR2 reads SYDVKM. Written as DNA, the CDR3 is TGTGCCAGCAGTTTTCCGACGAGCGAGGTGGACTACGAGCAGTACTTC. It specifies CASSFPTSEVDYEQYF.

The chain carries TRBV5-1 and TRBJ2-1; TRBD2 matches 11 bases. J was trimmed by 1 base and V by 3 bases; bases with no gene match: 6. The CDR3 is 17 amino acids. The germline V gene encodes CDR1 SGHRS and CDR2 YFSETQ. CDR3 sequence reads: CASSSSSGRESYNEQFF. As DNA, the CDR3 is TGCGCCAGCAGCTCCAGTAGCGGGAGGGAATCCTACAATGAGCAGTTCTTC.

This clone was observed a single time. The CDR3 DNA reads TGTGCCAGCAGCTCTAAAGTCGAGCAGTACTTC. It specifies CASSSKVEQYF. V gene TRBV7-2 combines with J gene TRBJ2-7; D gene ambiguous. Trimming removed 4 bases at V and 6 bases at J, with 7 bases between. Germline CDR1 reads SGHTA; CDR2 reads FQGNSA. The CDR3 runs 11 residues.

As DNA, the CDR3 is TGTGCCAGCAGCTTGTATCAGGGTAATTCTTTCACAGATACGCAGTATTTT. This codes for CASSLYQGNSFTDTQYF. This chain connects TRBV5-4 to TRBJ2-3, with a tentative D call TRBD1 (5 bases). CDR1 is SGHNT and CDR2 is YYREEE in the germline V gene (reference sequence). The V end was cut by 1 base, the J end by 2 bases, with 17 bases between. The CDR3 runs 17 residues.

In its sample, this clone was seen a few times. This chain links TRBV9 with TRBJ1-2; D gene ambiguous. Germline V gene data show CDR1 as SGDLS and CDR2 as YYNGEE. The CDR3 has 14 residues. V was trimmed by 3 bases and J by 8 bases, leaving 17 bases between them. This chain's CDR3 is CASSAGDPTLGYTF. The CDR3 DNA is TGTGCCAGCAGCGCAGGAGACCCCACTCTCGGCTACACCTTC.

The J gene is TRBJ2-1, the V gene TRBV30; 7 positions agree with TRBD2. CDR3 size: 19 residues. Losses at the gene ends were 3 bases for V and 4 bases for J; bases not matched to a gene: 21. Germline loops: CDR1 GTSNPN, CDR2 SVGIG (reference sequence). CDR3 sequence (DNA): TGTGCCTGGAGCGTACCGGGCCTAGCGGATATAGACCTTTACAATGAGCAGTTCTTC. Protein: CAWSVPGLADIDLYNEQFF. The full variable domain, its missing parts supplied by reference TRBV30 and TRBJ2-1, is SQTIHQWPATLVQPVGSPLSLECTVEGTSNPNLYWYRQAAGRGLQLLFYSVGIGQISSEVPQNLSASRPQDRQFILSSKKLLLSDSGFYLCAWSVPGLADIDLYNEQFFGPGTRLTVL.

This clone was seen a single time. J is TRBJ2-7 and V is TRBV19, with TRBD1 matching over 9 bases. Trimming at V came to 1 base and at J to 6 bases, leaving 10 bases not matched to a gene. The CDR3 is 16 residues long. The germline V gene has CDR1 LNHDA and CDR2 SQIVND (reference sequence). The CDR3 DNA sequence: TGTGCCAGTAGTATAGCTTACGGGACAGGGCTTTCCGAGCAGTACTTC. Translating it yields CASSIAYGTGLSEQYF.

This chain connects TRBV2 to TRBJ2-7, with D uncertain. Looked up from germline, CDR1 is SNHLY and CDR2 is FYNNEI. This CDR3 comprises 12 residues. Trimming removed 4 bases at V and 3 bases at J, with 7 bases between. CDR3 DNA sequence: TGTGCCAGCAGTGGGGCGCTCTACGAGCAGTACTTC. Amino acid sequence: CASSGALYEQYF. Using reference TRBV2 and TRBJ2-7 for the parts outside the CDR3, the full variable domain is EPEVTQTPSHQVTQMGQEVILRCVPISNHLYFYWYRQILGQKVEFLVSFYNNEISEKSEIFDDQFSVERPDGSNFTLKIRSTKLEDSAMYFCASSGALYEQYFGPGTRLTVT.

The chain is built from TRBV6-1 and TRBJ2-3; 8 bases are a match to TRBD2. V trimming: 8 bases; J trimming: 4 bases; junction bases outside the gene matches: 8. From germline, CDR1 is MNHNS and CDR2 SASEGT. The CDR3 spans 14 residues. CDR3 coding DNA: TGTGCCAGCGGAGGAGCGGGAGAGGCAGATACGCAGTATTTT. It specifies CASGGAGEADTQYF.

CDR3 protein: CASSRAGGEKLFF. CDR3 sequence (DNA): TGTGCCAGTAGTCGGGCCGGAGGTGAAAAACTGTTTTTT. The genes are TRBV19 and TRBJ1-4; D is uncertain. The CDR3 extends over 13 amino acids. The V gene's germline CDR1 is LNHDA and CDR2 SQIVND (reference sequence). V lost 5 bases and J 7 bases, leaving 11 bases between the germline ends.

The chain joins TRBV4-3 to TRBJ2-5; D is unclear. The germline V gene encodes CDR1 LGHNA and CDR2 YSLEER. V shed 1 base and J shed 5 bases, with 11 bases lying between them. The CDR3 sequence is 14 residues long. The CDR3 protein is CASSQGIGPETQYF. Written as DNA, the CDR3 is TGCGCCAGCAGCCAAGGGATTGGCCCCGAGACCCAGTACTTC.

In its sample, this clone was seen once. This chain connects TRBV15 to TRBJ2-7; the D gene is possibly TRBD2 (6 bases). This CDR3 spans 15 amino acids. V was clipped by 0 bases and J by 2 bases, with 11 bases between them. Germline V gene sequence: CDR1 LNHNV, CDR2 YYDKDF (reference sequence). CDR3 nucleotides: TGTGCCACCAGCAGAGAAGGCGGGGAAACCTACGAGCAGTACTTC. Translated, it gives CATSREGGETYEQYF.

The chain has TRBV30 and TRBJ1-5; perhaps TRBD1 as D (5 bases). The CDR3 spans 14 residues. CDR1 GTSNPN and CDR2 SVGIG come from the germline V gene (reference sequence). The V end lost 2 bases, the J end lost 0 bases, and 8 bases lay between the germline ends. The CDR3 sequence is CAWSQTDSNQPQHF. The CDR3 DNA follows: TGTGCCTGGAGTCAGACAGATAGCAATCAGCCCCAGCATTTT.

V gene TRBV7-2 combines with J gene TRBJ2-1; 9 nucleotides agree with TRBD2. The CDR3 extends over 18 amino acids. Germline loops: CDR1 SGHTA, CDR2 FQGNSA. J lost 8 bases, V lost 1 base, and 15 bases had no gene match. This CDR3 reads CASSLDRLLAGLVDEQFF. CDR3 sequence (DNA): TGTGCCAGCAGCTTAGATAGGTTGCTAGCGGGATTGGTGGATGAGCAGTTCTTC. Using reference TRBV7-2 and TRBJ2-1 for the parts outside the CDR3, the full variable domain is GAGVSQSPSNKVTEKGKDVELRCDPISGHTALYWYRQSLGQGLEFLIYFQGNSAPDKSGLPSDRFSAERTGGSVSTLTIQRTQQEDSAVYLCASSLDRLLAGLVDEQFFGPGTRLTVL.

The V and J genes are TRBV6-5 and TRBJ1-1; 8 bases are a match to TRBD1. CDR1 is MNHEY, CDR2 SVGAGI, per germline. Trimming cost V 3 bases and J 1 base; bases outside gene matches: 7. The CDR3 sequence is 16 residues long. In DNA, the CDR3 is TGTGCCAGCAGTTATTACTCAGGGACAGGGAACACTGAAGCTTTCTTT. This translates into CASSYYSGTGNTEAFF.